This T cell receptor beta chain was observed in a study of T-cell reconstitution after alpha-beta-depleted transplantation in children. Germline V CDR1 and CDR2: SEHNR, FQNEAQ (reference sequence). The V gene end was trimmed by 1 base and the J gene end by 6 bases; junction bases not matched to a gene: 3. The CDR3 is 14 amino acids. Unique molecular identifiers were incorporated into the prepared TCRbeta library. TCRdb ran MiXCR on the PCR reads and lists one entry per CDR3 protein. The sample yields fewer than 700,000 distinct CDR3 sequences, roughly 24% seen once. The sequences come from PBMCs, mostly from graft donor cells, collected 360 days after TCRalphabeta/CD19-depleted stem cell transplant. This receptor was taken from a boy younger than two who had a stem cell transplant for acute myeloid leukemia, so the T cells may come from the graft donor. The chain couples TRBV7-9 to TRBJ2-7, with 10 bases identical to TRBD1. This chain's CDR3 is CASSLVGTGAEQYV. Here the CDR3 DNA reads TGTGCCAGCAGCTTAGTCGGGACAGGGGCCGAGCAGTACGTC.